This TCR beta chain was identified during a study of blood T cell repertoires in COVID-19. Study at large: COVID-19 samples collected from the United States, Italy and Spain covered acute and convalescent phases. Nucleic acid was either cDNA or gDNA, and it came from T cells, B-cell-depleted T cells, or PBMCs.

CDR1 and CDR2 (germline): SGDLS, YYNGEE. J gave up 1 base and V 1 base, and 7 bases lay outside the gene matches. The CDR3 totals 19 residues. Authors' data handling: Amplification of reference gene primers was used by the study to estimate nucleated cell counts. Sequenced by immunoSEQ multiplex PCR; TCRdb stores in-frame clones only, minus some. V and J calls and clone size are copied from that table; D and trimming were computed from the DNA. The sample shows about 190,000 clones, roughly 80% of them seen only once. The origin of this receptor is a man aged 55 to 70 with acute or convalescent COVID-19. The V and J genes are TRBV9 and TRBJ2-1; 14 bases are shared with TRBD2. The sample was peripheral blood. As DNA, the CDR3 is TGTGCCAGCAGCGTAACCGGGACTAGCGGGAGAGGATCCTACAATGAGCAGTTCTTC. Its translation is CASSVTGTSGRGSYNEQFF.